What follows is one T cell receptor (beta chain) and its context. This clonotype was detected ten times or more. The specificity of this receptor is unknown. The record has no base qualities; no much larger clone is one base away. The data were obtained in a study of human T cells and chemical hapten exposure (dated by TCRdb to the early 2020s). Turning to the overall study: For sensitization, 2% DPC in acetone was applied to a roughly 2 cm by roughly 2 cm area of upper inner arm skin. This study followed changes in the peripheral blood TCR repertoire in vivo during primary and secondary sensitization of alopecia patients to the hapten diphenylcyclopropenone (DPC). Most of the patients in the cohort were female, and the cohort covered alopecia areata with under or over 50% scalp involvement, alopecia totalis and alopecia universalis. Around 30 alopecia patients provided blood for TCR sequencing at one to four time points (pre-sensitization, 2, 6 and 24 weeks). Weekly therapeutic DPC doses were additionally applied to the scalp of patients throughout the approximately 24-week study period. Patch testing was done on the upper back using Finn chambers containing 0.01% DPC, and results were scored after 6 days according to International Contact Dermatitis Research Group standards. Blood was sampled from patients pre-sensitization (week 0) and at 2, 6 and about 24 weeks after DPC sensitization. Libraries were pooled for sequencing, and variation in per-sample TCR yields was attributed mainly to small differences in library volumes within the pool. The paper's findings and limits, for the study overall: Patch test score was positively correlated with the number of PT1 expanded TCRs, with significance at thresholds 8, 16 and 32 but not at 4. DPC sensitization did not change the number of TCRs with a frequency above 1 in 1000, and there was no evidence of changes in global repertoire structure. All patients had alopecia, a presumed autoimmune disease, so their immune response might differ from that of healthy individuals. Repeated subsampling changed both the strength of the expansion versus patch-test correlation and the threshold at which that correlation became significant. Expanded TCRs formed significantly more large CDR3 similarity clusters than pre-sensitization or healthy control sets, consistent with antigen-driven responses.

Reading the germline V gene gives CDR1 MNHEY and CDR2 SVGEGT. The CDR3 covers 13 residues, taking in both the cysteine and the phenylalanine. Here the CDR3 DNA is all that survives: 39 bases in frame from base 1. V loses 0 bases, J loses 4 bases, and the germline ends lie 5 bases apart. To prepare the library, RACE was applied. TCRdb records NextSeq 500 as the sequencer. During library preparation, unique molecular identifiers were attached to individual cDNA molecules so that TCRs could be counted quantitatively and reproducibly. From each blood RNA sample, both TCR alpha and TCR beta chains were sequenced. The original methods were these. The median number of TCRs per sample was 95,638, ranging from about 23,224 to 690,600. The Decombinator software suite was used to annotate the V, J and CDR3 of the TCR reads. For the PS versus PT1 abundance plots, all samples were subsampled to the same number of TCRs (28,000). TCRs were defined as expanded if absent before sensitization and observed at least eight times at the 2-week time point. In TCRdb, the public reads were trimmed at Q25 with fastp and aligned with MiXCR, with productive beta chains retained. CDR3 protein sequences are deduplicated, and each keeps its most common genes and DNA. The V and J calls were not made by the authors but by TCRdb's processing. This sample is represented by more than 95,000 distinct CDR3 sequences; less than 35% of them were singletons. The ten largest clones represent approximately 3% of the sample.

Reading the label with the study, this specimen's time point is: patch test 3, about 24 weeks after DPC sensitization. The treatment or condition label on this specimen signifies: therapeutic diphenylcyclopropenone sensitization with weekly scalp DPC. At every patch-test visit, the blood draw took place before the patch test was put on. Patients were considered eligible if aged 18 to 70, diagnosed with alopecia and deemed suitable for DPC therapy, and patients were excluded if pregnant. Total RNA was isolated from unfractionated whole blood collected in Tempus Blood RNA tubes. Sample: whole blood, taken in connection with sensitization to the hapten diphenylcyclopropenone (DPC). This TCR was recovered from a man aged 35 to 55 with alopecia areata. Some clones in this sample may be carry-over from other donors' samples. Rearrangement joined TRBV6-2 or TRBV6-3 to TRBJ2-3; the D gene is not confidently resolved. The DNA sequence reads TGTGCCAGCAGTTACTCGTCGGCAGATACGCAGTATTTT. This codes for CASSYSSADTQYF.